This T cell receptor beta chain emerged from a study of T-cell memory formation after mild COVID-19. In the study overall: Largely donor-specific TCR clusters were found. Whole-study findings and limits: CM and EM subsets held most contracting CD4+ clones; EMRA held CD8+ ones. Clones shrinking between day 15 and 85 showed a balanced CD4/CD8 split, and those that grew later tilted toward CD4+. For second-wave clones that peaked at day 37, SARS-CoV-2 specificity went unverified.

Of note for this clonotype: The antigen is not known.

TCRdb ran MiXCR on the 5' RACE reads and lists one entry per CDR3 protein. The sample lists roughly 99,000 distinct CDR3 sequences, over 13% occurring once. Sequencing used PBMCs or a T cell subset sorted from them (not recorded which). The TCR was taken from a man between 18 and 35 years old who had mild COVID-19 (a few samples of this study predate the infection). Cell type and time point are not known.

The chain's CDR3 is CASNWGGSGNTIYF. CDR3 in DNA: TGTGCCAGCAACTGGGGGGGCTCTGGAAACACCATATATTTT. The chain couples TRBV6-6 to TRBJ1-3; a possible D gene is TRBD1 (5 bases). Germline lookup yields CDR1 MNHNY and CDR2 SVGAGI (reference sequence). Trimming removed 7 bases from V and 0 bases from J, with 10 bases in between. The CDR3 length is 14 residues.